The sequence of this T cell receptor (beta chain) was determined in a study of T cell repertoires in cytomegalovirus infection. Study summary: Based on public TCR beta signatures, there were indications of CMV infection and of a matching HLA type.

This clonotype turned up a few times. Its antigen is not identified. Trimming at V came to 5 bases and at J to 8 bases, leaving 12 bases not matched to a gene. This CDR3 is 15 amino acids long. MiXCR was run by TCRdb on the reads, yielding one entry per CDR3 protein. The table records approximately 910,000 distinct CDR3 sequences, under 40% of them present only once. Findings and limits, study-wide: In two of eight donors, the top clonotype was HLA-C-restricted CMV-specific.

The chain is built from TRBV12-3 or TRBV12-4 and TRBJ1-2; 9 bases fit TRBD1. This specimen was cultured CD8+ T cells from PBMCs, taken from culture after CMV antigen stimulation. This clonotype was sampled from a human donor in good health (CMV status not recorded). Some clones in this sample may be carry-over from other donors' samples. CDR3 in amino acids: CASSAPGQGLIGYTF. The DNA of the CDR3 is TGTGCCAGCAGTGCTCCGGGACAGGGTTTAATCGGCTACACCTTC.